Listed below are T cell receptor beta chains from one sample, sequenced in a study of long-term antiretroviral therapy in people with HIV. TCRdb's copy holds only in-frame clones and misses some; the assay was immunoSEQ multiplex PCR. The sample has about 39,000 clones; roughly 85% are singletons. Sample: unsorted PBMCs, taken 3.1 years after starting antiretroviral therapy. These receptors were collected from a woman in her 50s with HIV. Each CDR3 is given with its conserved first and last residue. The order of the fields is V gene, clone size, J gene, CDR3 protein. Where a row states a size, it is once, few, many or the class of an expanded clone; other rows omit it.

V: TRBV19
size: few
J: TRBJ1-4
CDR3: CASSIIWPATNEKLFF

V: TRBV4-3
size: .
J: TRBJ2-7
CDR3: CASSQDWDGSYEQYF

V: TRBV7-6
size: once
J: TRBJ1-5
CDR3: CASSHGTGNQPQHF

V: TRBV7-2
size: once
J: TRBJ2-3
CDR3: CASTMRGAASTDTQYF

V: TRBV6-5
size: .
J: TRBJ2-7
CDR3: CASSYSPTYEQYF

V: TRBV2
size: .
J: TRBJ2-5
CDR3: CASANRDILKETQYF

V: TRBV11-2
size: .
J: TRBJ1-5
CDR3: CASSLDGLSNQPQHF

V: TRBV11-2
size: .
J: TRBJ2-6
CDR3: CASRLIRSSGANVLTF

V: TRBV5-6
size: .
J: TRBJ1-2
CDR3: CASSLMRGDGYTF

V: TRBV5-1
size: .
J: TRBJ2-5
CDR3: CASSPTGPQETQYF

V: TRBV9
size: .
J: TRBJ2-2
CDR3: CASSVAPGPNTGELFF

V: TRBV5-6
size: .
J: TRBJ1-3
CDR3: CASSLDPRGSGNTIYF

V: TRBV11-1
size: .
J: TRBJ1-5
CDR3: CASSLEQSQPQHF

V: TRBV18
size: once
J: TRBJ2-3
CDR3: CASSPPLAGDTQYF

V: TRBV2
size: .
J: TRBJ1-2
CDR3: CASVLYTEANYGYTF

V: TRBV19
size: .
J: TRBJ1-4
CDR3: CASRPTGGSEKLFF

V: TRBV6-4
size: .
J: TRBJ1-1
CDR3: CASSDGSTEAFF

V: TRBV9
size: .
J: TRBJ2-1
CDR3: CASSTGYPSLSYNEQFF

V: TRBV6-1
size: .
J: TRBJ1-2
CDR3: CASSEALRGPNYGYTF

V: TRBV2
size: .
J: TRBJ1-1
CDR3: CASRDPNTEAFF

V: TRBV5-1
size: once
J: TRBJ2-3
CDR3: CASSLRGNTDTQYF

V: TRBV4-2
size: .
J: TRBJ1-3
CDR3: CASSQRGTDSGNTIYF